A single T cell receptor beta chain is shown here with its context. Its cognate antigen is unknown. The assay was immunoSEQ multiplex PCR, and TCRdb's table has in-frame clones only and misses some. The data contain more than 35,000 clones, approximately 82% of them singletons. In every patient, relapse followed autologous stem cell transplantation, while exposure to brentuximab vedotin differed. The data stem from a study of PD-1 blockade in classical Hodgkin lymphoma. About the research overall: Patients were treated with nivolumab at 3 mg/kg, and this was given intravenously every 2 weeks. Findings of the study overall: CD4+ TCR diversity rose significantly by C4D1, and CD8+ TCR diversity did not. Nivolumab starters within 1 year of ASCT were excluded. The baseline diversity of complete responders showed similarity to that of newly diagnosed patients.

The germline V gene has CDR1 MNHNS and CDR2 SASEGT. Germline trimming cut 5 bases from V and 4 bases from J; bases unmatched to any gene: 0. CDR3 length: 12 amino acids. The gene calls are TRBV6-1 and TRBJ1-1, with 8 bases that match TRBD1. Sequencing used peripheral blood mononuclear cells (PBMCs), obtained before the second cycle of nivolumab. This receptor was taken from a human donor with classical Hodgkin lymphoma. CDR3 bases: TGTGCCAGCAGTACAGGGGGCACTGAAGCTTTCTTT. This encodes CASSTGGTEAFF.